Shown below are 21 T cell receptor beta chains from a single sample sequenced in a study of blood T cell repertoires in COVID-19. TCRdb's copy holds only in-frame clones and misses some; the assay was immunoSEQ multiplex PCR. The profile shows about 140,000 clones, about nine tenths of them singletons. Material for sequencing was peripheral blood. The receptor source for this set is a woman older than 75 with acute or convalescent COVID-19.

The chain couples TRBV30 to TRBJ1-1, with 7 positions matching TRBD1. The germline gives CDR1 GTSNPN, CDR2 SVGIG (reference sequence). With V trimmed by 3 bases and J by 1 base, 8 bases remained unmatched. The CDR3 has 15 amino acids. CDR3: CAWRPRGVGNTEAFF. CDR3 bases: TGTGCCTGGAGGCCCAGGGGGGTGGGGAACACTGAAGCTTTCTTT. Together with reference TRBV30 and TRBJ1-1, the CDR3 gives the full variable domain: SQTIHQWPATLVQPVGSPLSLECTVEGTSNPNLYWYRQAAGRGLQLLFYSVGIGQISSEVPQNLSASRPQDRQFILSSKKLLLSDSGFYLCAWRPRGVGNTEAFFGQGTRLTVV.

This chain joins TRBV5-1 and TRBJ2-1; D not certain. The V gene's germline CDR1 is SGHRS and CDR2 YFSETQ. The CDR3 contains 13 residues. The V gene lost 0 bases and the J gene lost 5 bases, with 6 bases spanning the gap. The chain's CDR3 is CASSLAQNNEQFF. CDR3 nucleotides: TGCGCCAGCAGCTTGGCCCAGAACAATGAGCAGTTCTTC.

CDR3 amino acids: CASSVTGQAGNTIYF. DNA for the CDR3: TGTGCCAGTAGTGTTACGGGACAGGCTGGAAACACCATATATTTT. The rearrangement uses TRBV19 and TRBJ1-3; 8 bases fit TRBD1. The V and J ends lost 5 bases and 2 bases, in that order; junction bases with no gene match: 5. Germline CDR1 LNHDA, CDR2 SQIVND (reference sequence). CDR3 size: 15 residues.

V usage is TRBV25-1 and J usage is TRBJ2-3, with D possibly TRBD2 on 6 matching bases. The CDR3 sequence is 15 residues long. CDR1 and CDR2 from the germline V gene are MGHDK and SYGVNS. V dropped 3 bases and J dropped 2 bases, with 12 bases sitting between them. The CDR3 sequence: CASSDVWTNTDTQYF. CDR3 DNA sequence: TGTGCCAGCAGTGATGTGTGGACTAACACAGATACGCAGTATTTT.

This chain uses TRBV27 with TRBJ2-2; perhaps TRBD2 as D (5 bases). The CDR3 has 15 residues. From germline, CDR1 is MNHEY and CDR2 SMNVEV (reference sequence). The germline V and J ends were trimmed by 2 bases and 6 bases, with 13 bases remaining between them. DNA of the CDR3: TGTGCCAGCAGTTTAATCCCCGACTATTCCGGGGAGCTGTTTTTT. Its protein is CASSLIPDYSGELFF.

The gene calls are TRBV5-1 and TRBJ2-3; 8 bases fit TRBD2. The V gene's germline CDR1 is SGHRS and CDR2 YFSETQ. V was pared by 5 bases and J by 3 bases, with 5 bases of the junction left unmatched. The CDR3 has 14 residues. The CDR3 here is CASRGVAGTDTQYF. The DNA of the CDR3 is TGCGCCAGCAGAGGGGTAGCGGGGACAGATACGCAGTATTTT.

This sequence joins TRBV4-1 and TRBJ1-2; the match to TRBD1 covers 7 bases. Germline V CDR1 and CDR2: MGHRA, YSYEKL. This CDR3 region has 14 residues. V shed 7 bases, J shed 5 bases, and the junction held 10 bases outside the gene matches. CDR3: CASNSLGGAYGYTF. The DNA for the CDR3 is TGCGCCAGCAACTCGTTAGGGGGCGCTTATGGCTACACCTTC.

Here the CDR3 DNA reads TGTGCCAGCAGCCAAGGACAGGGTTGGTACGAGCAGTACTTC. It codes for CASSQGQGWYEQYF. This chain links TRBV4-2 with TRBJ2-7, with TRBD1 matching 7 bases. The CDR3 sequence is 14 residues long. Germline V gives CDR1 LGHNA, CDR2 YNFKEQ. V lost 1 base, J lost 4 bases, and 4 bases stayed unmatched.

The rearrangement links TRBV4-1 to TRBJ2-7; 9 positions match TRBD2. Germline V lookup: CDR1 MGHRA, CDR2 YSYEKL. The CDR3 extends over 18 amino acids. After removal of 0 bases from V and 0 bases from J, the junction contained 9 bases not matched to a gene. CDR3 in DNA: TGCGCCAGCAGCCAAGATGCAAGCGGGGGGTTCGTCTCCTACGAGCAGTACTTC. It translates to CASSQDASGGFVSYEQYF.

This chain links TRBV7-2 with TRBJ2-7; the D gene is possibly TRBD1 (5 bases). The CDR3 sequence is 17 residues long. The V and J ends lost 5 bases and 3 bases respectively, with 23 bases between them. The V gene's germline CDR1 is SGHTA and CDR2 FQGNSA. CDR3 sequence: CASSPQGNPGIFYEQYF. The DNA of the CDR3 is TGTGCCAGCAGCCCGCAGGGCAACCCAGGGATTTTCTACGAGCAGTACTTC.

The V and J genes are TRBV6-6 and TRBJ1-5; 7 nucleotides agree with TRBD1. The CDR3 is made up of 13 amino acids. Germline values: CDR1 MNHNY, CDR2 SVGAGI (reference sequence). Unmatched junction bases numbered 0, after V lost 2 bases and J lost 5 bases. The DNA for the CDR3 is TGTGCCAGCAGTTACCAGGGGGATCAGCCCCAGCATTTT. This codes for CASSYQGDQPQHF.

V gene TRBV2 combines with J gene TRBJ1-2; TRBD1 might be the D (6 bases). V was clipped by 6 bases and J by 7 bases, with 21 bases between them. Germline loops: CDR1 SNHLY, CDR2 FYNNEI. The CDR3 is 15 amino acids. The CDR3 loop reads CASRARTVPGGGYTF. CDR3 DNA: TGTGCCAGCAGGGCCCGGACAGTCCCGGGGGGTGGCTACACCTTC.

The chain carries TRBV5-1 and TRBJ1-1, with D maybe TRBD1 (5 bases). The CDR3 spans 15 residues. Between the trimmed V and J ends, which lost 0 bases and 1 base, there was a span of 10 bases. Germline V gives CDR1 SGHRS, CDR2 YFSETQ. The CDR3 is CASSLENRRNTEAFF. CDR3 nucleotide sequence: TGCGCCAGCAGCTTGGAGAACAGGCGGAACACTGAAGCTTTCTTT.

The gene calls are TRBV7-2 and TRBJ1-1; possible D gene TRBD1, 6 bases. Germline V gene data show CDR1 as SGHTA and CDR2 as FQGNSA. The CDR3 covers 16 residues. Trimming pared 4 bases from V and 4 bases from J, leaving 19 bases between. CDR3 coding DNA: TGTGCCAGCAGCTCATACACGGGAGGGGGGCGCACTGAAGCTTTCTTT. Its translation: CASSSYTGGGRTEAFF. Based on the CDR3 plus reference TRBV7-2 and TRBJ1-1, the full variable domain is GAGVSQSPSNKVTEKGKDVELRCDPISGHTALYWYRQSLGQGLEFLIYFQGNSAPDKSGLPSDRFSAERTGGSVSTLTIQRTQQEDSAVYLCASSSYTGGGRTEAFFGQGTRLTVV.

The chain links TRBV30 to TRBJ2-2, with D hard to call. Between the trimmed V and J ends, which lost 2 bases and 2 bases, there was a span of 6 bases. Looked up from germline, CDR1 is GTSNPN and CDR2 is SVGIG (reference sequence). The CDR3 is 13 residues long. The CDR3, as DNA: TGTGCCTGGAGTAAATTAAACACCGGGGAGCTGTTTTTT. The encoded protein is CAWSKLNTGELFF.

The V call is TRBV3-1 (or the pseudogene TRBV3-2), the J call TRBJ2-7, with D possibly TRBD1 on 6 matching bases. The V and J ends lost 6 bases and 2 bases respectively, with 11 bases between them. Germline CDR1 and CDR2: LGHDT and YNNKEL (reference sequence). The CDR3 runs 13 residues. The CDR3 nucleotides read TGTGCCAGCAGTAGGACAGAAGCCTACGAGCAGTACTTC. It yields the protein CASSRTEAYEQYF.

This chain links TRBV3-1 (or the pseudogene TRBV3-2) with TRBJ1-1; possible D gene TRBD1, 6 bases. CDR3 size: 15 residues. Germline CDR1 LGHDT, CDR2 YNNKEL (reference sequence). V lost 3 bases and J lost 1, with 12 bases in between. The CDR3 DNA reads as TGTGCCAGCAGCCAGAGAGACAGGTCGAACACTGAAGCTTTCTTT. Translating gives CASSQRDRSNTEAFF.

This clone has a single count. The chain carries TRBV14 and TRBJ1-1; D is possibly TRBD1 (5 bases). CDR3 length: 13 amino acids. Germline CDR1 and CDR2: SGHDN and FVKESK. V lost 5 bases, J lost 1 base, and 8 bases lay in between. In DNA, the CDR3 is TGTGCCAGCAGCAATCAGGGGAACACTGAAGCTTTCTTT. Translating gives CASSNQGNTEAFF.

This chain connects TRBV4-3 to TRBJ2-3; 9 nucleotides align to TRBD2. CDR1 and CDR2 from the germline V gene are LGHNA and YSLEER. This CDR3 contains 17 residues. V shed 3 bases and J 2 bases; nucleotides not matched to a gene: 9. The CDR3, as DNA: TGCGCCAGCAGCCAGTCCCTAGCGGGGACGTACACAGATACGCAGTATTTT. Amino acid sequence: CASSQSLAGTYTDTQYF.

The rearrangement links TRBV19 to TRBJ2-6, with 9 bases matching TRBD1. Germline trimming cut 3 bases from V and 2 bases from J; bases unmatched to any gene: 5. This CDR3 comprises 17 residues. Germline loops: CDR1 LNHDA, CDR2 SQIVND (reference sequence). CDR3 residues: CASSIRGQGTGANVLTF. For the CDR3, the DNA is TGTGCCAGTAGTATTCGTGGACAGGGGACTGGGGCCAACGTCCTGACTTTC.

The chain joins TRBV5-8 to TRBJ1-1; D might be TRBD1 (6 bases). This CDR3 has 13 residues. Trimming cost V 10 bases and J 1 base, with 14 bases left between them. Germline CDR1 SGHTS, CDR2 YDEGEE. Here the CDR3 reads CAPTMDRNTEAFF. CDR3 bases: TGTGCCCCAACGATGGACAGGAACACTGAAGCTTTCTTT.